The entry below gives a single T cell receptor (beta chain) sequence along with its context. Its specificity is unknown. Healthy adults negative for HIV, lacking recent acute infections or vaccinations, served as donors. This table comes from immunoSEQ multiplex PCR, and its TCRdb copy is limited to in-frame clones, with some not included. The profile covers 2 million to 2.5 million clones, with approximately 96% appearing a single time and 0.13% taken by the ten largest. The data belong to a study of shared clonotypes between healthy human individuals. The overall study: The people who gave samples were a couple of women and a few men aged 18 to 49. Whole-study findings and limits: Relative to memory subsets, naive subsets generally showed larger estimated richness.

The TCR was taken from a man aged 18 to 30 in good health. The sequencing sample was made of naive CD4+ T cells sorted from blood. Documented subset: CD45RA+ positively selected.

The CDR3 DNA sequence: TGTGCCAGCAGCAAACCCCCACCGGCGGGCTACAATGAGCAGTTCTTC. Amino acid sequence: CASSKPPPAGYNEQFF. The chain combines TRBV21-1 with TRBJ2-1; the D call TRBD2 from the table was never checked on the DNA. TRBV21-1 is a pseudogene segment. CDR3 length equals 16 residues.